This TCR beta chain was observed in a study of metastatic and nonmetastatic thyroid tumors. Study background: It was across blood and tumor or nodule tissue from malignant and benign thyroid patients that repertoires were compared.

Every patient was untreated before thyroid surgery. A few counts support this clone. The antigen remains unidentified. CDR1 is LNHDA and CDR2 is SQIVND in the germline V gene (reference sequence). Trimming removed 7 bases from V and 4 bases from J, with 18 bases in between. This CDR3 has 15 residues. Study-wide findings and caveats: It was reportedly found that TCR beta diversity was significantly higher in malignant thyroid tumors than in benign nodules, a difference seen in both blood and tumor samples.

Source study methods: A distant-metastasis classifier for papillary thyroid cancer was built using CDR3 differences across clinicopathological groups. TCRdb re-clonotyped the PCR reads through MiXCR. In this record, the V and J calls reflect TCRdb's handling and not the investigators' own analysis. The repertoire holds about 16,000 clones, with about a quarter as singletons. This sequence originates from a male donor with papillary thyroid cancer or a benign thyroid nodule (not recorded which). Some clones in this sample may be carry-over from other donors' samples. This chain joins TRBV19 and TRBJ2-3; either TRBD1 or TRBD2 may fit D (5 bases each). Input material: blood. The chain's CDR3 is CASKGRSLDPDTQYF. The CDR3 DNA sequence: TGTGCCAGTAAGGGACGTTCCTTAGATCCAGATACGCAGTATTTT.